The 25 T cell receptor beta chains in this list originate from one sample, sequenced in a study of T cells after yellow fever vaccination. In TCRdb, the 5' RACE reads were re-called with MiXCR into one record per CDR3 protein. The repertoire has roughly 320,000 distinct CDR3 sequences, about 10% of them found once; the top ten carry 3% to 3.5%. Sample: CD4+ T cells sorted from PBMCs, taken 45 days after the yellow fever booster vaccination. Receptor source: a man younger than 35 who received the YFV17D yellow fever vaccine.

This clonotype appeared a few times. V gene TRBV5-1 combines with J gene TRBJ1-2; TRBD1 matches 7 bases. Germline lookup yields CDR1 SGHRS and CDR2 YFSETQ. The CDR3 is 15 amino acids. V trimming: 5 bases; J trimming: 3 bases; junction bases outside the gene matches: 10. In DNA form, the CDR3 reads TGCGCCAGCAGGTCTCTTCAGGGGGTGGACTATGGCTACACCTTC. Translating gives CASRSLQGVDYGYTF.

V gene TRBV9 combines with J gene TRBJ1-2, with 8 bases that match TRBD1. The ends lost 3 bases at V and 4 bases at J; junction bases unmatched: 8. Germline V gene lookup returns CDR1 SGDLS and CDR2 YYNGEE. The length of the CDR3 is 15 residues. The chain's CDR3 is CASSGDRFAPYGYTF. In DNA, the CDR3 is TGTGCCAGCAGCGGGGACAGGTTTGCCCCCTATGGCTACACCTTC.

This clonotype has a handful of counts. The gene calls are TRBV7-2 and TRBJ1-1, with D possibly matching TRBD1 (6 bases). The CDR3 extends over 16 amino acids. Trimming pared 5 bases from V and 4 bases from J, leaving 20 bases between. CDR1 is SGHTA, CDR2 FQGNSA, per germline. The CDR3 DNA follows: TGTGCCAGCAGCCCCAGTACCCACAGGGTGGGCACTGAAGCTTTCTTT. Amino acids: CASSPSTHRVGTEAFF.

There are a few counts of this clonotype. This chain uses TRBV2 with TRBJ2-4; possibly TRBD2 for D (6 bases). V shed 7 bases and J shed 3 bases, with 13 bases lying between them. The germline V gene has CDR1 SNHLY and CDR2 FYNNEI. The CDR3 spans 14 residues. CDR3 nucleotides: TGTGCCAGCATGAGACTAGAAGACAAAAACATTCAGTACTTC. This sequence encodes CASMRLEDKNIQYF.

V gene TRBV7-9 combines with J gene TRBJ1-1; 7 bases map to TRBD1. The CDR3 contains 14 residues. Germline trimming cut 3 bases from V and 0 bases from J; bases unmatched to any gene: 1. Germline CDR1 SEHNR, CDR2 FQNEAQ (reference sequence). CDR3: CASSFGTVNTEAFF. For the CDR3, the DNA is TGTGCCAGCAGCTTCGGGACAGTGAACACTGAAGCTTTCTTT.

This sequence joins TRBV28 and TRBJ2-7; D call uncertain. The CDR3 consists of 13 residues. The V end was cut by 8 bases, the J end by 3 bases, with 14 bases between. CDR1 MDHEN and CDR2 SYDVKM come from the germline V gene. CDR3 sequence: CASASPGHYEQYV. The CDR3 nucleotides are TGTGCCAGCGCCTCCCCGGGTCACTACGAGCAGTACGTC.

This clonotype was observed a handful of times. The J gene is TRBJ2-1, the V gene TRBV18; D is possibly TRBD1 (5 bases). The germline gives CDR1 KGHSH, CDR2 LQKENI. The CDR3 runs to 16 residues. Deletions cut 0 bases from V and 0 bases from J, with 9 bases between. The CDR3 protein is CASSPPAGSSYNEQFF. The CDR3 DNA follows: TGTGCCAGCTCACCACCGGCAGGGTCCTCCTACAATGAGCAGTTCTTC.

This clonotype has a count of ten or more. The chain couples TRBV18 to TRBJ2-7, with TRBD2 matching 11 bases. Trimming took 3 bases from V and 2 from J; bases not matched to a gene: 6. CDR3 length: 16 amino acids. Germline CDR1 is KGHSH and CDR2 is LQKENI. The CDR3 DNA sequence: TGTGCCAGCTCACCCTCTGGGACTAGCGGTACCTACGAGCAGTACTTC. Translated, it gives CASSPSGTSGTYEQYF.

There are a few counts of this clonotype. J is TRBJ1-1 and V is TRBV7-9; D gene unclear. This CDR3 is built from 15 residues. The germline gives CDR1 SEHNR, CDR2 FQNEAQ (reference sequence). The ends were cut back, 2 bases at V and 1 base at J, with 11 bases in the middle. CDR3 residues: CASSLIGFENTEAFF. The CDR3 nucleotides read TGTGCCAGCAGCTTAATCGGGTTCGAGAACACTGAAGCTTTCTTT. The whole variable domain, filled in from reference TRBV7-9 and TRBJ1-1, reads DTGVSQNPRHKITKRGQNVTFRCDPISEHNRLYWYRQTLGQGPEFLTYFQNEAQLEKSRLLSDRFSAERPKGSFSTLEIQRTEQGDSAMYLCASSLIGFENTEAFFGQGTRLTVV.

The gene calls are TRBV29-1 and TRBJ1-1; tentatively, D is TRBD1 (5 bases). V lost 7 bases to trimming and J lost 2 bases, with 14 bases between them. The germline V gene has CDR1 SQVTM and CDR2 ANQGSEA. The CDR3 spans 13 residues. The DNA for the CDR3 is TGCAGCGGTGGGACCGACGTAAACACTGAAGCTTTCTTT. Translating gives CSGGTDVNTEAFF. The full variable domain, completed using reference TRBV29-1 and TRBJ1-1, is SAVISQKPSRDICQRGTSLTIQCQVDSQVTMMFWYRQQPGQSLTLIATANQGSEATYESGFVIDKFPISRPNLTFSTLTVSNMSPEDSSIYLCSGGTDVNTEAFFGQGTRLTVV.

To note about this clonotype: This may arise from a read error, as a much more abundant clone is one base away. This chain joins TRBV7-3 and TRBJ2-5; 9 nucleotides align to TRBD2. The CDR3 covers 15 residues. The V gene's germline CDR1 is SGHTA and CDR2 FQGTGA. The CDR3 here is CASSLAGGPIETEYF. The CDR3 nucleotides are TGTGCCAGCAGTTTGGCGGGGGGGCCTATTGAGACCGAGTACTTC.

The chain uses TRBV9 and TRBJ2-2; D is undetermined. The CDR3 runs 13 residues. V dropped 2 bases and J dropped 5 bases, with 7 bases sitting between them. The V gene's germline CDR1 is SGDLS and CDR2 YYNGEE. The DNA of the CDR3 is TGTGCCAGCAGCGTTCGAGGAACCGGGGAGCTGTTTTTT. Amino acid sequence: CASSVRGTGELFF.

Many counts were recorded for this clonotype. This chain joins TRBV4-2 and TRBJ2-6, with 7 nucleotides matching TRBD1. The V segment lost 8 bases and the J segment 4 bases; nucleotides outside the gene matches: 11. CDR3 size: 16 residues. Germline CDR1 reads LGHNA; CDR2 reads YNFKEQ. The CDR3 DNA follows: TGTGCCAGCGTGAACCCGACAGGGAGCGGGGCCAACGTCCTGACTTTC. Translated, it gives CASVNPTGSGANVLTF.

The chain employs TRBV5-4 and TRBJ2-2, with D tentatively TRBD2 (5 bases). Trimming removed 4 bases at V and 4 bases at J, with 14 bases between. CDR3 size: 15 residues. The germline gives CDR1 SGHNT, CDR2 YYREEE (reference sequence). Written as DNA, the CDR3 is TGTGCCAGCAGCGTCGGGCCCAGCGGCACCGGGGAGCTGTTTTTT. Translated: CASSVGPSGTGELFF.

This clonotype was observed a handful of times. This chain uses TRBV4-2 with TRBJ2-1; 10 bases match TRBD2. Germline values: CDR1 LGHNA, CDR2 YNFKEQ. The CDR3 consists of 15 residues. The ends lost 4 bases at V and 7 bases at J; junction bases unmatched: 7. In DNA, the CDR3 is TGTGCCAGCAGCCCCCAGCGGGGGGGCCGAAATGAGCAGTTCTTC. It encodes CASSPQRGGRNEQFF.

This clonotype was counted between two and nine times. V is TRBV6-2 or TRBV6-3 and J is TRBJ1-1; D is unclear. Per germline, CDR1 MNHEY and CDR2 SVGEGT. The CDR3 is 12 amino acids. V dropped 7 bases and J dropped 6 bases, with 12 bases sitting between them. The CDR3 reads CASTKGYPEAFF. As DNA, the CDR3 is TGTGCCAGCACTAAAGGTTACCCTGAAGCTTTCTTT.

This clonotype was seen only a few times. This chain joins TRBV29-1 and TRBJ2-2; D not resolved. Trimming stripped 6 bases from V and 1 base from J, with 12 bases between. The germline V gene has CDR1 SQVTM and CDR2 ANQGSEA. This CDR3 comprises 14 residues. The chain's CDR3 is CSVQGPKNTGELFF. The CDR3 DNA reads TGCAGCGTCCAAGGCCCAAAGAACACCGGGGAGCTGTTTTTT.

This clonotype came up a few times. The chain uses TRBV21-1 and TRBJ1-5. TRBV21-1 is a pseudogene segment. This CDR3 region has 16 residues. The chain's CDR3 is CASSCHSGNSNQPQHF. For the CDR3, the DNA is TGTGCCAGCAGCTGTCACAGCGGAAATAGCAATCAGCCCCAGCATTTT.

The J gene is TRBJ1-1, the V gene TRBV5-4; the D gene is possibly TRBD1 (5 bases). Germline CDR1 and CDR2: SGHNT and YYREEE (reference sequence). Trimming took off 2 bases at V and 9 bases at J, with 14 bases between the two ends. This CDR3 is built from 13 residues. CDR3 sequence reads: CASSFLLSGKAFF. The CDR3 bases are TGTGCCAGCAGCTTCCTTTTGTCAGGGAAAGCTTTCTTT.

This chain connects TRBV6-6 to TRBJ2-5, with TRBD1 matching 9 bases. V lost 8 bases, J lost 4 bases, and 5 bases stayed unmatched. Germline values: CDR1 MNHNY, CDR2 SVGAGI (reference sequence). This CDR3 spans 13 amino acids. The DNA for the CDR3 is TGTGCCAGCCTTTGGGGACAGGGAGAGACCCAGTACTTC. This codes for CASLWGQGETQYF.

V gene TRBV10-2 combines with J gene TRBJ1-6, with D perhaps matching TRBD1 (6 bases). Germline CDR1 is WSHSY and CDR2 is SAAADI. This CDR3 comprises 17 residues. V lost 0 bases and J 9 bases, leaving 18 bases between the germline ends. In DNA, the CDR3 is TGCGCCAGCAGTGAGTCGGTGGTTCGAGGGGGTTTTTCACCCCTCCACTTT. Its protein is CASSESVVRGGFSPLHF.

This chain connects TRBV4-1 to TRBJ2-4; TRBD1 is a possible D gene (5 bases). Germline CDR1 MGHRA, CDR2 YSYEKL. CDR3 length: 21 residues. Trimming removed 0 bases from V and 0 bases from J, with 24 bases in between. The CDR3 DNA is TGCGCCAGCAGCCAAGATCATAGGGGCCTCGAAGTTGAACTAGCCAAAAACATTCAGTACTTC. Residues: CASSQDHRGLEVELAKNIQYF.

Many counts were recorded for this clonotype. This chain joins TRBV11-2 and TRBJ2-5, with no clear D. V was cut by 1 base and J by 5 bases, with 8 bases left in between. The V gene's germline CDR1 is SGHAT and CDR2 FQNNGV. This CDR3 is built from 13 residues. Written as DNA, the CDR3 is TGTGCCAGCAGCTTAGGGGCTTGGGAGACCCAGTACTTC. This translates into CASSLGAWETQYF.

A few counts support this clonotype. The chain combines TRBV12-3 or TRBV12-4 with TRBJ2-1, with TRBD1 as a possible D gene (7 bases). Between the trimmed V and J ends, which lost 4 bases and 4 bases, there was a span of 14 bases. The CDR3 sequence is 15 residues long. The CDR3 DNA reads as TGTGCCAGCAGTTCAGGGGGGTCGGTGTACAATGAGCAGTTCTTC. This codes for CASSSGGSVYNEQFF.

This clonotype was seen at least ten times. The chain links TRBV7-2 to TRBJ1-2, with D tentatively TRBD1 (6 bases). Germline lookup yields CDR1 SGHTA and CDR2 FQGNSA. CDR3 length equals 17 residues. V lost 2 bases to trimming and J lost 0 bases, with 16 bases between them. CDR3 sequence (DNA): TGTGCCAGCAGCTTACGTATCCGACAGGCGACTAACTATGGCTACACCTTC. It translates to CASSLRIRQATNYGYTF.